The 25 T cell receptor beta chains given below trace back to one sample, sequenced in a study of blood T cell repertoires in COVID-19. Data came from immunoSEQ multiplex PCR; TCRdb stores just in-frame clones and leaves some out. The table has roughly 150,000 clones, about four fifths seen once. Sequences were obtained from peripheral blood. The receptors here all came from a man in his sixties or seventies who had recovered from COVID-19.

The CDR3 sequence: CASSTTGRSGANVLTF. CDR3 DNA: TGTGCCAGCAGTACGACAGGGCGCTCTGGGGCCAACGTCCTGACTTTC. V and J are TRBV6-6 and TRBJ2-6; 7 bases line up with TRBD1. The CDR3 runs 16 residues. The germline V gene encodes CDR1 MNHNY and CDR2 SVGAGI (reference sequence). Germline trimming cut 5 bases from V and 0 bases from J; bases unmatched to any gene: 4.

V is TRBV28 and J is TRBJ2-1; a weak D match, TRBD1 (6 bases). This CDR3 region has 13 residues. V was trimmed by 8 bases and J by 5 bases, leaving 13 bases between them. In germline, CDR1 is MDHEN, CDR2 SYDVKM. The CDR3 region has the DNA TGTGCCAGCGGGGACACAAGGGACAATGAGCAGTTCTTC. The encoded protein is CASGDTRDNEQFF.

The genes are TRBV27 and TRBJ2-1; 11 positions match TRBD2. Germline V CDR1 and CDR2: MNHEY, SMNVEV (reference sequence). The CDR3 extends over 13 amino acids. CDR3 DNA sequence: TGTGCTAGCGGGAGGGACTCCTACAATGAGCAGTTCTTC. Amino acids: CASGRDSYNEQFF.

The chain links TRBV5-4 to TRBJ2-3; 7 nucleotides agree with TRBD2. V trimming: 6 bases; J trimming: 3 bases; junction bases outside the gene matches: 4. The CDR3 sequence is 13 residues long. Per the germline V gene, CDR1 is SGHNT and CDR2 is YYREEE (reference sequence). The CDR3 DNA sequence: TGTGCCAGCACCATAGCGGGTACAGATACGCAGTATTTT. Translating it yields CASTIAGTDTQYF.

The chain couples TRBV11-2 to TRBJ1-6, with a weak D call TRBD1 (5 bases). The germline V gene encodes CDR1 SGHAT and CDR2 FQNNGV. V dropped 5 bases and J dropped 12 bases, with 14 bases sitting between them. The CDR3 is 13 residues long. The CDR3, as DNA: TGTGCCAGCAGCGCGGGTGGGGGGTTACCCCTCCACTTT. Translating gives CASSAGGGLPLHF. The variable domain in full, completed from reference TRBV11-2 and TRBJ1-6, reads EAGVAQSPRYKIIEKRQSVAFWCNPISGHATLYWYQQILGQGPKLLIQFQNNGVVDDSQLPKDRFSAERLKGVDSTLKIQPAKLEDSAVYLCASSAGGGLPLHFGNGTRLTVT.

This clone occurred a few times. This sequence joins TRBV5-1 and TRBJ2-1; 8 positions match TRBD2. Germline values: CDR1 SGHRS, CDR2 YFSETQ. This CDR3 has 15 residues. After removal of 6 bases from V and 9 bases from J, the junction contained 14 bases not matched to a gene. The CDR3 protein is CASIPDSGVGGEQFF. The CDR3 nucleotides read TGCGCCAGCATCCCCGATAGCGGGGTGGGAGGTGAGCAGTTCTTC.

The chain joins TRBV7-2 to TRBJ1-2; TRBD1 is a possible D gene (6 bases). The V gene lost 5 bases and the J gene lost 7 bases, with 17 bases spanning the gap. The CDR3 length is 14 residues. Per the germline V gene, CDR1 is SGHTA and CDR2 is FQGNSA. CDR3 in DNA: TGTGCCAGCAGCATCCCAGCCAGGGGTGGTGGCTACACCTTC. It is translated as CASSIPARGGGYTF.

The chain uses TRBV7-8 and TRBJ1-5, with D tentatively TRBD1 (5 bases). This CDR3 has 17 residues. Deletions cut 0 bases from V and 0 bases from J, with 12 bases between. Germline V gene sequence: CDR1 SGHVS, CDR2 FQNEAQ. The CDR3 nucleotides read TGTGCCAGCAGCTTAGCGGGGGGTGACGGTAGCAATCAGCCCCAGCATTTT. Residues: CASSLAGGDGSNQPQHF.

The rearrangement uses TRBV18 and TRBJ2-5, with 7 bases fitting TRBD1. The ends lost 4 bases at V and 3 bases at J; junction bases unmatched: 5. CDR1 KGHSH and CDR2 LQKENI come from the germline V gene. The CDR3 spans 14 residues. The CDR3 region has the DNA TGTGCCAGCTCACGAAGACAGGGCAAAGAGACCCAGTACTTC. Amino acids: CASSRRQGKETQYF.

This chain joins TRBV29-1 and TRBJ1-3; no reliable D call. With 0 bases removed from V and 0 bases from J, the gap between germline ends came to 9 bases. The CDR3 consists of 15 residues. Germline V gene lookup returns CDR1 SQVTM and CDR2 ANQGSEA. The CDR3 here is CSVEDLAASGNTIYF. CDR3 nucleotides: TGCAGCGTTGAAGATCTGGCGGCCTCTGGAAACACCATATATTTT.

V gene TRBV27 combines with J gene TRBJ1-3; tentatively, D is TRBD1 (6 bases). The CDR3 consists of 17 residues. V was clipped by 2 bases and J by 0 bases, with 14 bases between them. Germline CDR1 and CDR2: MNHEY and SMNVEV (reference sequence). CDR3 sequence: CASSLMIDRRSGNTIYF. The CDR3 region has the DNA TGTGCCAGCAGTTTAATGATAGACAGGCGCTCTGGAAACACCATATATTTT.

The gene calls are TRBV10-2 and TRBJ1-4, with 10 bases that match TRBD1. Germline CDR1 is WSHSY and CDR2 is SAAADI. The CDR3 contains 15 residues. V lost 2 bases, J lost 5 bases, and 2 bases stayed unmatched. The CDR3 sequence: CASSEQTGGNEKLFF. DNA of the CDR3: TGCGCCAGCAGTGAGCAGACAGGGGGCAATGAAAAACTGTTTTTT.

The V call is TRBV28, the J call TRBJ1-5; 9 nucleotides align to TRBD1. Germline V gene data show CDR1 as MDHEN and CDR2 as SYDVKM. V gave up 5 bases and J gave up 4 bases; unmatched junction bases: 12. The CDR3 sequence is 17 residues long. The DNA for the CDR3 is TGTGCCAGCAGTATAGGAGGACAGGGGTCGAGAAATCAGCCCCAGCATTTT. This gives the protein CASSIGGQGSRNQPQHF.

The chain is built from TRBV29-1 and TRBJ1-2, with D possibly being TRBD1 (6 bases). This CDR3 comprises 13 residues. CDR1 SQVTM and CDR2 ANQGSEA come from the germline V gene. Trimming took off 1 base at V and 7 bases at J, with 13 bases between the two ends. The CDR3 DNA is TGCAGCGTTGAAGTGCAGGGGATGCGTGGCTACACCTTC. It is translated as CSVEVQGMRGYTF.

The gene calls are TRBV7-8 and TRBJ1-1; D might be TRBD1 (6 bases). This CDR3 comprises 16 residues. V was trimmed by 2 bases and J by 4 bases, leaving 17 bases between them. Germline-derived CDR1 and CDR2 are SGHVS and FQNEAQ. CDR3 loop: CASSLRSRGGSTEAFF. The CDR3, as DNA: TGTGCCAGCAGCTTACGTTCGAGGGGGGGGAGCACTGAAGCTTTCTTT.

The table lists this clone with a few counts. The chain is built from TRBV5-1 and TRBJ2-3; TRBD1 matches at 9 bases. Trimming removed 5 bases from V and 4 bases from J; junction bases left unmatched: 8. CDR1 SGHRS and CDR2 YFSETQ come from the germline V gene. The CDR3 is made up of 15 amino acids. The CDR3 DNA reads as TGCGCCAGCAGAGACGGACAGGGGATAGCAGATACGCAGTATTTT. Its translation is CASRDGQGIADTQYF.

The CDR3 loop is CASSLYGGSTEQYF. The CDR3 region has the DNA TGTGCCAGCAGTTTATATGGCGGGAGTACCGAGCAGTACTTC. The chain couples TRBV28 to TRBJ2-7, with TRBD2 identical over 7 bases. The CDR3 runs to 14 residues. J gave up 6 bases and V 1 base, and 6 bases lay outside the gene matches. Germline lookup yields CDR1 MDHEN and CDR2 SYDVKM.

The chain links TRBV5-6 to TRBJ2-7, with 8 nucleotides matching TRBD1. Germline CDR1 SGHDT, CDR2 YYEEEE. With V trimmed by 0 bases and J by 4 bases, 0 bases remained unmatched. This CDR3 comprises 13 residues. The CDR3 reads CASSLDRGYEQYF. For the CDR3, the DNA is TGTGCCAGCAGCTTGGACAGGGGGTACGAGCAGTACTTC.

V usage is TRBV27 and J usage is TRBJ1-2; D possibly corresponds to TRBD1 (6 bases). The V gene lost 6 bases and the J gene lost 6 bases, with 17 bases spanning the gap. The germline V gene has CDR1 MNHEY and CDR2 SMNVEV (reference sequence). The CDR3 is made up of 14 amino acids. In nucleotides, the CDR3 is TGTGCCAGCAGCCTATTGGGGTCAGGGGATGGCTACACCTTC. Translated, it gives CASSLLGSGDGYTF.

The chain is built from TRBV4-3 and TRBJ2-7; TRBD1 matches at 7 bases. From germline, CDR1 is LGHNA and CDR2 YSLEER. CDR3 length equals 16 residues. The V gene end was trimmed by 3 bases and the J gene end by 5 bases; junction bases not matched to a gene: 13. CDR3: CASSHRRGQPGDEQYF. The CDR3 nucleotides read TGCGCCAGCAGCCACCGAAGGGGGCAACCGGGCGACGAGCAGTACTTC.

This chain connects TRBV5-1 to TRBJ2-5; D is perhaps TRBD1 (5 bases). CDR3 length: 14 residues. Per the germline V gene, CDR1 is SGHRS and CDR2 is YFSETQ. The ends were cut back, 0 bases at V and 1 base at J, with 7 bases in the middle. The CDR3 DNA sequence: TGCGCCAGCAGCTTGGGTAGGGGCCAAGAGACCCAGTACTTC. Amino acid sequence: CASSLGRGQETQYF.

The rearrangement joins TRBV5-5 to TRBJ1-4; 7 bases line up with TRBD1. CDR1 is SGHKS and CDR2 is YYEKEE in the germline V gene (reference sequence). The CDR3 consists of 15 residues. The V and J ends lost 4 bases and 0 bases, in that order; junction bases with no gene match: 3. The CDR3 nucleotides are TGTGCCAGCAGCCCAGGGGGAGCAACTAATGAAAAACTGTTTTTT. This translates into CASSPGGATNEKLFF.

The gene calls are TRBV5-4 and TRBJ2-1; TRBD1 might be the D (5 bases). The V gene's germline CDR1 is SGHNT and CDR2 YYREEE (reference sequence). V lost 2 bases and J 7 bases, leaving 13 bases between the germline ends. The CDR3 covers 14 residues. Here the CDR3 DNA reads TGTGCCAGCAGCTTAAAAGGGGTAGGGAATGAGCAGTTCTTC. Translating it yields CASSLKGVGNEQFF.

The rearrangement uses TRBV5-1 and TRBJ2-3, with 9 nucleotides matching TRBD2. Germline V gene lookup returns CDR1 SGHRS and CDR2 YFSETQ. Trimming removed 0 bases from V and 0 bases from J; junction bases left unmatched: 8. The CDR3 is made up of 18 amino acids. CDR3 sequence (DNA): TGCGCCAGCAGCTTGGGGGGACTAGCCACTCAAAGCACAGATACGCAGTATTTT. This translates into CASSLGGLATQSTDTQYF. Full variable domain (rest looked up from reference TRBV5-1 and TRBJ2-3): KAGVTQTPRYLIKTRGQQVTLSCSPISGHRSVSWYQQTPGQGLQFLFEYFSETQRNKGNFPGRFSGRQFSNSRSEMNVSTLELGDSALYLCASSLGGLATQSTDTQYFGPGTRLTVL.

The genes are TRBV2 and TRBJ1-1; 7 bases are shared with TRBD1. V was pared by 6 bases and J by 4 bases, with 8 bases of the junction left unmatched. This CDR3 has 14 residues. CDR1 SNHLY and CDR2 FYNNEI come from the germline V gene. As DNA, the CDR3 is TGTGCCAGCAGAGATACAGGGGTGGCCACTGAAGCTTTCTTT. It translates to CASRDTGVATEAFF.